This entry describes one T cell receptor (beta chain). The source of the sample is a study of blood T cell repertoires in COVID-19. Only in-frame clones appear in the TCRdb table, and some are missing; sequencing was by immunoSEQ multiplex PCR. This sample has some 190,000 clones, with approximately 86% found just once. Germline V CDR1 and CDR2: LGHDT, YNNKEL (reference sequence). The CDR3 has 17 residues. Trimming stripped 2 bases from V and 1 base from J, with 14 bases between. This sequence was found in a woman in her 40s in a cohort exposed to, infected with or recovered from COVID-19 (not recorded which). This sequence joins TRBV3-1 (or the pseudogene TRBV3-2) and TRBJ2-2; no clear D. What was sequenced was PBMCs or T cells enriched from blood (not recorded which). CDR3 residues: CASSQMDATENTGELFF. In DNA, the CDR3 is TGTGCCAGCAGCCAAATGGATGCGACTGAGAACACCGGGGAGCTGTTTTTT.